This record concerns one T cell receptor beta chain sequence. One entry per CDR3 protein results from TCRdb running MiXCR on the 5' RACE reads. This table has hundreds of thousands of distinct CDR3 sequences, approximately 14% appearing once. Trimming left V 5 bases short and J 1 base short, with 14 bases between. The CDR3 loop spans 15 amino acids. The V gene's germline CDR1 is SGHAT and CDR2 FQNNGV. This specimen comes from a study of T-cell memory formation after mild COVID-19. The sequenced sample was PBMCs or a T cell subset sorted from them (not recorded which). This chain links TRBV11-2 with TRBJ1-1; a weak D match, TRBD1 (5 bases). The receptor's source is a man aged 18 to 30 who had mild COVID-19 (a few samples of this study predate the infection). Cell type and time point are not known. The CDR3 region is CASSGAWGTNTEAFF. The CDR3 nucleotides read TGTGCCAGCAGCGGTGCCTGGGGGACGAACACTGAAGCTTTCTTT.